Below, 6 T cell receptor beta chains from the same sample are listed, as sequenced in a study of blood T cell repertoires in COVID-19. Only in-frame clones appear in the TCRdb table, and some are missing; sequencing was by immunoSEQ multiplex PCR. The sample comprises hundreds of thousands of clones, 85% to 90% of which are singletons, and over 3% rests with the top ten. Input material: PBMCs or T cells enriched from blood (not recorded which). The receptors here all came from a woman in her forties or fifties in a cohort exposed to, infected with or recovered from COVID-19 (not recorded which).

The CDR3 loop is CASSLRLAGGSTDTQYF. The CDR3 DNA is TGTGCCAGCAGCTTGCGTCTAGCGGGGGGTAGCACAGATACGCAGTATTTT. V and J are TRBV5-6 and TRBJ2-3; 11 bases align to TRBD2. CDR3 length equals 17 residues. Trimming cost V 1 base and J 0 bases; bases outside gene matches: 4. Germline lookup yields CDR1 SGHDT and CDR2 YYEEEE.

This chain connects TRBV14 to TRBJ2-6; the D is unclear. Germline CDR1 SGHDN, CDR2 FVKESK. V was shortened by 2 bases and J by 0 bases, with 11 bases between the two germline ends. This CDR3 has 17 residues. The CDR3 DNA follows: TGTGCCAGCAGCCAATTCGTGCAGAACTCTGGGGCCAACGTCCTGACTTTC. This encodes CASSQFVQNSGANVLTF.

The chain couples TRBV4-3 to TRBJ2-7; D call uncertain. Germline CDR1 LGHNA, CDR2 YSLEER. The CDR3 runs to 14 residues. Trimming shortened V by 0 bases and J by 6 bases, and 12 bases separated the two germline ends. The CDR3 is CASSQDMRRPEQYF. CDR3 sequence (DNA): TGCGCCAGCAGCCAAGATATGAGGCGGCCCGAGCAGTACTTC.

This chain joins TRBV5-1 and TRBJ1-4, with D possibly being TRBD1 (6 bases). The CDR3 has 12 amino acids. The V and J ends lost 3 bases and 8 bases respectively, with 8 bases between them. Germline V CDR1 and CDR2: SGHRS, YFSETQ. The CDR3 reads CASSSGGEKLFF. The CDR3 DNA sequence: TGCGCCAGCAGCTCGGGGGGCGAAAAACTGTTTTTT.

V usage is TRBV11-2 and J usage is TRBJ2-1, with 7 bases fitting TRBD1. This CDR3 is 16 amino acids long. After removal of 6 bases from V and 7 bases from J, the junction contained 15 bases not matched to a gene. CDR1 and CDR2 from the germline V gene are SGHAT and FQNNGV. The CDR3 DNA reads as TGTGCCAGCAGTCAAGGGGGCACCCAAGGGTGGAATGAGCAGTTCTTC. It yields the protein CASSQGGTQGWNEQFF.

This chain joins TRBV9 and TRBJ1-4; 7 bases map to TRBD1. Per germline, CDR1 SGDLS and CDR2 YYNGEE. The J segment lost 3 bases and the V segment lost 6 bases, leaving 5 bases of the junction unmatched. CDR3 length equals 14 residues. The CDR3 coding sequence is TGTGCCAGCAACATGGGACAGTCTAATGAAAAACTGTTTTTT. Protein product: CASNMGQSNEKLFF. The variable domain in full, completed from reference TRBV9 and TRBJ1-4, reads DSGVTQTPKHLITATGQRVTLRCSPRSGDLSVYWYQQSLDQGLQFLIQYYNGEERAKGNILERFSAQQFPDLHSELNLSSLELGDSALYFCASNMGQSNEKLFFGSGTQLSVL.